One sample yielded the 31 T cell receptor beta chains listed below, sequenced in a study of T cell repertoires in cytomegalovirus infection. TCRdb analysed the reads with MiXCR anew, one entry per CDR3 protein. The sample yields fewer than 300,000 distinct CDR3 sequences, roughly 24% seen once. The sequenced sample consisted of PBMCs. These receptors were collected from a human donor in good health (CMV status not recorded). Some clones in this sample may be carry-over from other donors' samples.

This clonotype was seen only a few times. V usage is TRBV7-4 and J usage is TRBJ2-3; perhaps TRBD1 as D (5 bases). CDR1 is SGHVT and CDR2 is SQSDAQ in the germline V gene. The CDR3 is 15 amino acids. Between the trimmed V and J ends, which lost 1 base and 2 bases, there was a span of 10 bases. The CDR3 region has the DNA TGTGCCAGCAGCTTAGGGGTCAGGGTCACAGATACGCAGTATTTT. This encodes CASSLGVRVTDTQYF.

This clonotype occurred a few times. Here the CDR3 DNA reads TGTGCCACCAGTGATCCCGGGACAGGAAAAGCTTTCTTT. This sequence encodes CATSDPGTGKAFF. The chain recombines TRBV24-1 with TRBJ1-1; TRBD1 agrees at 8 bases. The CDR3 spans 13 residues. With V trimmed by 3 bases and J by 9 bases, 5 bases remained unmatched. Germline loops: CDR1 KGHDR, CDR2 SFDVKD.

This clonotype was observed a few times. The chain couples TRBV29-1 to TRBJ1-2; D may be TRBD1 (5 bases). CDR1 and CDR2 from the germline V gene are SQVTM and ANQGSEA. The CDR3 runs 12 residues. Trimming pared 8 bases from V and 3 bases from J, leaving 13 bases between. CDR3 nucleotide sequence: TGCAGCTGCACGGGGGAAGACTATGGCTACACCTTC. Protein product: CSCTGEDYGYTF.

This clonotype was picked up a small number of times. The chain links TRBV12-3 or TRBV12-4 to TRBJ1-1; 8 bases are shared with TRBD1. V dropped 5 bases and J dropped 5; count of bases not matched to a gene: 10. CDR3 length equals 15 residues. CDR3 amino acids: CASSNPGGAGTEAFF. In DNA, the CDR3 is TGTGCCAGCAGTAATCCAGGGGGCGCAGGGACTGAAGCTTTCTTT.

Many counts were recorded for this clonotype. The V and J genes are TRBV5-5 and TRBJ2-1; D is perhaps TRBD2 (5 bases). Between the trimmed V and J ends, which lost 1 base and 3 bases, there was a span of 11 bases. Germline V lookup: CDR1 SGHKS, CDR2 YYEKEE (reference sequence). The CDR3 is 15 residues long. The CDR3 sequence: CASSLPPGDYNEQFF. DNA for the CDR3: TGTGCCAGCAGCTTGCCCCCCGGGGACTACAATGAGCAGTTCTTC.

This clonotype was detected many times. The rearrangement uses TRBV7-2 and TRBJ2-7; 9 positions match TRBD2. V shed 2 bases, J shed 2 bases, and the junction held 4 bases outside the gene matches. The germline gives CDR1 SGHTA, CDR2 FQGNSA. The CDR3 consists of 15 residues. The CDR3 DNA is TGTGCCAGCAGCTTATCGGCTAGCGGGACCTACGAGCAGTACTTC. It codes for CASSLSASGTYEQYF. Together with reference TRBV7-2 and TRBJ2-7, the CDR3 gives the full variable domain: GAGVSQSPSNKVTEKGKDVELRCDPISGHTALYWYRQSLGQGLEFLIYFQGNSAPDKSGLPSDRFSAERTGGSVSTLTIQRTQQEDSAVYLCASSLSASGTYEQYFGPGTRLTVT.

In its sample, this clonotype was seen a few times. The genes are TRBV7-3 and TRBJ2-1; 11 bases line up with TRBD2. Germline V gives CDR1 SGHTA, CDR2 FQGTGA. The CDR3 extends over 16 amino acids. The V segment lost 2 bases and the J segment 5 bases; nucleotides outside the gene matches: 5. The chain's CDR3 is CASSLGLAGGHNEQFF. Here the CDR3 DNA reads TGTGCCAGCAGCTTAGGGCTAGCGGGGGGCCACAATGAGCAGTTCTTC.

This clonotype was seen more than once but under ten times. The chain employs TRBV20-1 and TRBJ2-3; weak D call: TRBD2 (7 bases). Trimming removed 0 bases at V and 4 bases at J, with 14 bases between. Germline V gives CDR1 DFQATT, CDR2 SNEGSKA (reference sequence). This CDR3 is built from 15 residues. The CDR3, as DNA: TGCAGTGCTAGAGATGTAACGGGGGGCCCAGATACGCAGTATTTT. As protein: CSARDVTGGPDTQYF.

At least ten counts were recorded for this clonotype. The CDR3 loop is CASSQPLAGGTDTQYF. The CDR3 DNA is TGCGCCAGCAGCCAACCGTTAGCGGGAGGGACAGATACGCAGTATTTT. The chain is built from TRBV4-1 and TRBJ2-3; 11 nucleotides line up with TRBD2. V gave up 2 bases and J gave up 3 bases; unmatched junction bases: 4. Germline V gene lookup returns CDR1 MGHRA and CDR2 YSYEKL. This CDR3 has 16 amino acids.

The gene calls are TRBV4-1 and TRBJ1-6; no definite D call. The CDR3 is made up of 15 amino acids. Trimming took off 4 bases at V and 8 bases at J, with 15 bases between the two ends. The germline CDR1 and CDR2 sequences are MGHRA and YSYEKL. Here the CDR3 DNA reads TGCGCCAGCAGCCCGAGAGTCGGCTTTGATTCACCCCTCCACTTT. It yields the protein CASSPRVGFDSPLHF.

The genes are TRBV2 and TRBJ2-1; D is perhaps TRBD2 (7 bases). From germline, CDR1 is SNHLY and CDR2 FYNNEI. The CDR3 runs 13 residues. V was cut by 9 bases and J by 8 bases, with 17 bases left in between. The CDR3 DNA is TGTGCCAGGGCGGGGGCGAATGGGGATGAGCAGTTCTTC. This translates into CARAGANGDEQFF.

The chain is built from TRBV6-1 and TRBJ2-1; TRBD1 is a possible D gene (6 bases). V was pared by 6 bases and J by 6 bases, with 12 bases between. CDR1 is MNHNS and CDR2 is SASEGT in the germline V gene. This CDR3 spans 13 amino acids. The CDR3 sequence is CASSQQGPNEQFF. CDR3 in DNA: TGTGCCAGCAGCCAACAGGGTCCCAATGAGCAGTTCTTC.

This sequence joins TRBV9 and TRBJ2-2, with D tentatively TRBD1 or TRBD2 (5 bases each). Between the trimmed V and J ends, which lost 0 bases and 7 bases, there was a span of 10 bases. Germline loops: CDR1 SGDLS, CDR2 YYNGEE. The CDR3 runs to 14 residues. CDR3 nucleotide sequence: TGTGCCAGCAGCGTAGGGGGGTCCAGCGGGGAGCTGTTTTTT. Amino acids: CASSVGGSSGELFF.

This clonotype was seen at least ten times. V and J are TRBV19 and TRBJ1-1; a weak D match, TRBD1 (6 bases). The CDR3 extends over 12 amino acids. V lost 7 bases, J lost 9 bases, and 15 bases lay in between. Per germline, CDR1 LNHDA and CDR2 SQIVND (reference sequence). The CDR3 loop is CASTPTGDKAFF. CDR3 sequence (DNA): TGTGCCAGTACCCCGACAGGTGATAAAGCTTTCTTT.

This clonotype was detected ten times or more. The chain links TRBV7-2 to TRBJ2-4, with D perhaps TRBD1 (6 bases). V was shortened by 4 bases and J by 2 bases, with 12 bases between the two germline ends. The CDR3 extends over 15 amino acids. Germline V gene sequence: CDR1 SGHTA, CDR2 FQGNSA. CDR3 nucleotide sequence: TGTGCCAGCAGCTCCTCAGGGGCTTCCAAAAACATTCAGTACTTC. Encoded protein: CASSSSGASKNIQYF. Together with reference TRBV7-2 and TRBJ2-4, the CDR3 gives the full variable domain: GAGVSQSPSNKVTEKGKDVELRCDPISGHTALYWYRQSLGQGLEFLIYFQGNSAPDKSGLPSDRFSAERTGGSVSTLTIQRTQQEDSAVYLCASSSSGASKNIQYFGAGTRLSVL.

This clonotype was observed a few times. The CDR3 spells CASRTGGLGETQYF. CDR3 nucleotides: TGTGCCAGCAGAACGGGGGGGCTAGGAGAGACCCAGTACTTC. The chain recombines TRBV11-2 with TRBJ2-5; 8 bases fit TRBD2. V lost 6 bases and J lost 4; bases outside the gene matches: 7. The CDR3 length is 14 residues. Germline CDR1 reads SGHAT; CDR2 reads FQNNGV.

This chain links TRBV28 with TRBJ2-5; 7 nucleotides align to TRBD2. The CDR3 runs to 14 residues. Germline CDR1 reads MDHEN; CDR2 reads SYDVKM. V lost 7 bases, J lost 4 bases, and 9 bases stayed unmatched. For the CDR3, the DNA is TGTGCCAGCACCATCGGGGGGTTAGCAGAGACCCAGTACTTC. Residues: CASTIGGLAETQYF.

In this sample, this clonotype turned up many times. The chain couples TRBV7-2 to TRBJ2-5; tentatively, D is TRBD1 (6 bases). Germline values: CDR1 SGHTA, CDR2 FQGNSA. The CDR3 has 11 residues. V was cut by 5 bases and J by 8 bases, with 9 bases left in between. The CDR3 reads CASSNRVTQYF. Here the CDR3 DNA reads TGTGCCAGCAGCAACAGGGTAACCCAGTACTTC.

This clonotype was detected only a few times. This chain connects TRBV28 to TRBJ1-4, with D possibly TRBD1 on 5 matching bases. The CDR3 sequence is 17 residues long. Looked up from germline, CDR1 is MDHEN and CDR2 is SYDVKM. V was shortened by 5 bases and J by 0 bases, with 16 bases between the two germline ends. CDR3 sequence reads: CASSPGTVFSTNEKLFF. CDR3 DNA sequence: TGTGCCAGCAGTCCCGGGACCGTTTTCTCAACTAATGAAAAACTGTTTTTT.

The chain has TRBV2 and TRBJ1-2; D is perhaps TRBD1 (5 bases). V was pared by 2 bases and J by 7 bases, with 23 bases between. Germline V lookup: CDR1 SNHLY, CDR2 FYNNEI. The CDR3 runs to 17 residues. Here the CDR3 DNA reads TGTGCCAGCAGTGAAAGCGGGGGGGAGGTTCGTAGGGCTGGCTACACCTTC. Its protein product is CASSESGGEVRRAGYTF.

This clonotype showed up many times. The chain has TRBV7-2 and TRBJ1-2, with D uncertain. Germline loops: CDR1 SGHTA, CDR2 FQGNSA. There are 15 residues in the CDR3. The V and J ends lost 2 bases and 0 bases respectively, with 10 bases between them. DNA of the CDR3: TGTGCCAGCAGCTTAAACGGAAATTCTAACTATGGCTACACCTTC. As protein: CASSLNGNSNYGYTF.

This clonotype was found a few times. Compared with germline, one end of the junction differs, possibly owing to a read error. V is TRBV11-3 and J is TRBJ2-3; possible D gene TRBD1, 6 bases. This CDR3 region has 15 residues. The germline gives CDR1 SGHNT, CDR2 YENEEA. CDR3 residues: CASSLGQGLPDTQYF. The DNA for the CDR3 is TGTGCCAGCAGTTTAGGGCAGGGGCTACCAGATACGCAGTATTTT.

This clonotype was observed many times. Here the CDR3 DNA reads TGTGCCAGCAGTTTAGGTCAGGGGAATTCACCCCTCCACTTT. Its protein product is CASSLGQGNSPLHF. The rearrangement uses TRBV28 and TRBJ1-6, with D possibly matching TRBD1 (6 bases). Trimming shortened V by 2 bases and J by 7 bases, and 9 bases separated the two germline ends. The CDR3 covers 14 residues. Germline loops: CDR1 MDHEN, CDR2 SYDVKM.

This chain connects TRBV2 to TRBJ2-7; TRBD2 agrees at 8 bases. V was pared by 7 bases and J by 6 bases, with 8 bases of the junction left unmatched. CDR1 is SNHLY, CDR2 FYNNEI, per germline. The CDR3 consists of 13 residues. This CDR3 reads CASISGSSSEQYF. CDR3 sequence (DNA): TGTGCCAGCATCAGCGGGAGTTCGAGCGAGCAGTACTTC.

The V gene is TRBV13, the J gene TRBJ2-7; 9 bases are shared with TRBD2. This CDR3 contains 16 residues. The V gene end was trimmed by 3 bases and the J gene end by 6 bases; junction bases not matched to a gene: 12. CDR1 and CDR2 from the germline V gene are PRHDT and FYEKMQ (reference sequence). CDR3 in amino acids: CASSFRRGGRASEQYF. The CDR3 DNA reads as TGTGCCAGCAGCTTCCGCCGGGGCGGGAGGGCCTCCGAGCAGTACTTC.

This clonotype was observed at least ten times. DNA of the CDR3: TGTGCCAGCAGCGTACAAGCGGGAGAAAGAGATACGCAGTATTTT. It encodes CASSVQAGERDTQYF. This chain connects TRBV7-2 to TRBJ2-3; 8 nucleotides align to TRBD2. V lost 5 bases, J lost 5 bases, and 9 bases stayed unmatched. The CDR3 consists of 15 residues. Germline lookup yields CDR1 SGHTA and CDR2 FQGNSA.

This clonotype was detected a few times. The chain is built from TRBV14 and TRBJ2-3; D is possibly TRBD1 or TRBD2 (5 bases each). The CDR3 contains 15 residues. V gave up 6 bases and J gave up 0 bases, with 13 bases separating them. CDR1 SGHDN and CDR2 FVKESK come from the germline V gene. CDR3 nucleotide sequence: TGTGCCAGCAGTCGGGACCGAGTTAGCACAGATACGCAGTATTTT. It encodes CASSRDRVSTDTQYF.

V is TRBV2 and J is TRBJ2-3; D not certain. The CDR3 consists of 13 residues. Trimming stripped 4 bases from V and 2 bases from J, with 7 bases between. The V gene's germline CDR1 is SNHLY and CDR2 FYNNEI. The CDR3 sequence is CASSARNTDTQYF. CDR3 DNA: TGTGCCAGCAGTGCCAGGAACACAGATACGCAGTATTTT.

This clonotype turned up a few times. At one end the junction does not follow the germline gene, possibly because of a read error. The chain recombines TRBV2 with TRBJ2-2, with D possibly TRBD2 on 6 matching bases. This CDR3 has 12 amino acids. CDR1 is SNHLY and CDR2 is FYNNEI in the germline V gene. This CDR3 is CASTTTGGKLFF. The CDR3 DNA reads as TGTGCCAGCACAACGACCGGCGGGAAGCTGTTTTTT.

The rearrangement uses TRBV2 and TRBJ2-5; D call uncertain. Germline lookup yields CDR1 SNHLY and CDR2 FYNNEI. This CDR3 spans 12 amino acids. Between the trimmed V and J ends, which lost 3 bases and 1 base, there was a span of 3 bases. The CDR3: CASSEAQETQYF. The CDR3, as DNA: TGTGCCAGCAGTGAGGCCCAAGAGACCCAGTACTTC.

This clonotype appeared many times. DNA of the CDR3: TGTGCCAGCAGTTTAGGATCGAAACCCCAGCATTTT. Translating gives CASSLGSKPQHF. The chain has TRBV28 and TRBJ1-5, with D unclear. The CDR3 runs to 12 residues. V dropped 2 bases and J dropped 10 bases, with 9 bases sitting between them. The germline V gene has CDR1 MDHEN and CDR2 SYDVKM.